This TCR beta chain was captured in a study of monozygotic twins with inflammatory bowel disease. General study results and limits: Researchers report that IBD patients shared fewer clonotypes with others than healthy twins, especially amid disease activity.

TCRdb re-called the 5' RACE reads; one entry per CDR3 protein, DNA not given. Recorded here are around 140,000 distinct CDR3 sequences; the top ten clones represent 2.4%. Comments on this clonotype: The antigen is unknown.

The CDR3 totals 14 residues. CDR1 and CDR2 from the germline V gene are SGHRS and YFSETQ. The J gene is TRBJ2-4, the V gene TRBV5-1; TCRdb gives TRBD1 as the D gene, but with no DNA this cannot be confirmed. Input material: blood. The sequence was collected from a human donor with ulcerative colitis or Crohn's disease, or a healthy co-twin of an affected twin (not recorded which). The CDR3 spells CASSPGTGGNIQYF.